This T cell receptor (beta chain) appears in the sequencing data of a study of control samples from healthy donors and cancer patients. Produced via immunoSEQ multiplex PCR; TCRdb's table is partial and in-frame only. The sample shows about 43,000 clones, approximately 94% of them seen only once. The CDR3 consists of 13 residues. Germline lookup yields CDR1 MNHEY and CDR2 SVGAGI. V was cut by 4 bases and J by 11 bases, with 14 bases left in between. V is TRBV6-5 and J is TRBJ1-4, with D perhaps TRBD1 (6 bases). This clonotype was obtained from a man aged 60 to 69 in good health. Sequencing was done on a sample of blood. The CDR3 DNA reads TGTGCCAGCAGTTTACAGGGCGCGGGGAAACTGTTTTTT. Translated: CASSLQGAGKLFF.